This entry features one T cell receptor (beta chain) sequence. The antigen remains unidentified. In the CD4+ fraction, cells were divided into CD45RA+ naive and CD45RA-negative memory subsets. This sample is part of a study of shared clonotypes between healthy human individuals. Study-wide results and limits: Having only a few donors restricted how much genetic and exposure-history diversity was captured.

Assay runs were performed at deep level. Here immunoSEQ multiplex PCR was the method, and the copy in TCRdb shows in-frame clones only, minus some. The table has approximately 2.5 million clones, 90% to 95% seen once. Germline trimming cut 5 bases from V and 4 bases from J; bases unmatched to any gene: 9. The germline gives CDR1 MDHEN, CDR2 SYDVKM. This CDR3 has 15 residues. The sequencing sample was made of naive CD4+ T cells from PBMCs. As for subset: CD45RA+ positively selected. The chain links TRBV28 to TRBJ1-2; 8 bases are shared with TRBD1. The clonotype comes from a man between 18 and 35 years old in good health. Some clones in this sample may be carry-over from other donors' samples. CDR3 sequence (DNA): TGTGCCAGCAGTCCTCGGGACAGGATCAGCTATGGCTACACCTTC. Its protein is CASSPRDRISYGYTF.